This T cell receptor beta chain was observed in a study of OX40 agonist ivuxolimab in advanced cancers. Assay: immunoSEQ multiplex PCR; the TCRdb copy retains only in-frame clones and omits some. The sample contains tens of thousands of clones, around 85% of which appear only once. V was shortened by 0 bases and J by 3 bases, with 15 bases between the two germline ends. The V gene's germline CDR1 is SGHNT and CDR2 YYREEE (reference sequence). CDR3 size: 16 residues. Study-level points and caveats: Low normalized T-cell clonal expansion was additionally recorded for some nonresponders. Partial responders receiving 0.1-3.0 mg/kg showed among the lowest clonal expansion.

With regard to this clone: Its antigen remains unknown.

The sequenced sample was CD4+ or CD8+ T cells sorted from blood, obtained in a trial of the OX40 agonist ivuxolimab. The sequence came from an adult with an advanced solid tumor such as melanoma, head and neck, liver or kidney cancer. The gene calls are TRBV5-4 and TRBJ1-2; D possibly corresponds to TRBD1 (5 bases). CDR3 protein: CASSLGGTGQDYGYTF. The CDR3 bases are TGTGCCAGCAGCTTGGGTGGAACAGGTCAGGACTATGGCTACACCTTC.